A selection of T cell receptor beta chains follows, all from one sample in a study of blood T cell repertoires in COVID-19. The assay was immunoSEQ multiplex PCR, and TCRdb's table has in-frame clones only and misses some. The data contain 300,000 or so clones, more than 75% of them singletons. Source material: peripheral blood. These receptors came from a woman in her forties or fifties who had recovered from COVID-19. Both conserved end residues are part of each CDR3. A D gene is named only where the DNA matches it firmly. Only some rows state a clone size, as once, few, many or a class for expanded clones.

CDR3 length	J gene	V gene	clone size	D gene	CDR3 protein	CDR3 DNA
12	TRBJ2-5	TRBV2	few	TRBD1	CASSTTGGTQYF	TGTGCCAGCAGTACCACAGGGGGGACCCAGTACTTC
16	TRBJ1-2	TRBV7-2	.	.	CASSLAFGQNNYGYTF	TGTGCCAGCAGCTTAGCGTTTGGACAGAATAACTATGGCTACACCTTC
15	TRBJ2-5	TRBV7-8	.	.	CASSHGSSPPETQYF	TGTGCCAGCAGCCACGGGTCGAGCCCCCCAGAGACCCAGTACTTC
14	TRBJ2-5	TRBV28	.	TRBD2	CASSGGVWRETQYF	TGTGCCAGCAGTGGGGGGGTCTGGAGGGAGACCCAGTACTTC
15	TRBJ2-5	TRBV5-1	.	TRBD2	CASSLGGGADETQYF	TGCGCCAGCAGCTTAGGCGGGGGGGCGGATGAGACCCAGTACTTC
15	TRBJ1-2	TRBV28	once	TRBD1	CASSRRTGGGYGYTF	TGTGCCAGCAGTCGCAGGACAGGGGGAGGCTATGGCTACACCTTC
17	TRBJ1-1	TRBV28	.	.	CASISYLGRRENTEAFF	TGTGCCAGCATTAGTTATCTGGGGAGAAGAGAGAACACTGAAGCTTTCTTT
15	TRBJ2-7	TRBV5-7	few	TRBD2	CASSWRSGRAYEQYF	TGTGCCAGCAGCTGGAGAAGCGGGAGGGCCTACGAGCAGTACTTC
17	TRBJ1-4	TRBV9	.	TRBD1	CASSVGLRGTGREKLFF	TGTGCCAGCAGCGTAGGACTCCGTGGGACAGGGAGGGAAAAACTGTTTTTT
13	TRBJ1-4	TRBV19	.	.	CATEPQGREKLFF	TGTGCCACCGAACCCCAGGGGAGAGAAAAACTGTTTTTT
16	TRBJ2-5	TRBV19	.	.	CASSIGGGTTQETQYF	TGTGCCAGTAGTATAGGGGGCGGAACGACCCAAGAGACCCAGTACTTC
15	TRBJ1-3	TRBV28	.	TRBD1	CASNAPGTERNTIYF	TGTGCCAGCAACGCCCCAGGGACAGAGAGAAACACCATATATTTT
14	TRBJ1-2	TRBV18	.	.	CASSPPDRYHGYTF	TGTGCCAGCTCACCACCAGACAGATATCATGGCTACACCTTC
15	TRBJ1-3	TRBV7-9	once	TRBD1	CASSYDRQGGNTIYF	TGTGCCAGCAGCTACGACAGACAGGGTGGAAACACCATATATTTT
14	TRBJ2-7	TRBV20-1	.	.	CSASNFGFSYEQYF	TGCAGTGCTAGTAATTTCGGGTTCTCCTACGAGCAGTACTTC
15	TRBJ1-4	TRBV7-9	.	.	CASSPKTAQKEKLFF	TGTGCCAGCAGCCCGAAGACAGCCCAGAAGGAAAAACTGTTTTTT
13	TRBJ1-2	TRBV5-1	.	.	CASSPRYRTGYTF	TGCGCCAGCAGCCCCCGCTACAGGACTGGCTACACCTTC